What follows is one T cell receptor beta chain and its context. This specimen comes from a study of PD-L1 blockade in urothelial cancer. For the study at large: The researchers analyzed blood 3 weeks (second dose) and 6 weeks after treatment start.

Time point meaning: pretreatment peripheral blood. Sequencing was performed with immunoSEQ multiplex PCR; in TCRdb, only in-frame clones are kept and a portion is missing. The sample records roughly 45,000 clones, approximately 80% being singletons. There are 11 residues in the CDR3. Trimming removed 5 bases from V and 9 bases from J, with 11 bases in between. Germline lookup yields CDR1 DFQATT and CDR2 SNEGSKA (reference sequence). The chain joins TRBV20-1 to TRBJ2-1; D is unresolved. This TCR derives from a man between 60 and 75 years old with urothelial cancer. This specimen was PBMCs, taken around atezolizumab (anti-PD-L1) treatment. DNA of the CDR3: TGCAGTGCTCCCGGAGTCGCTGAGCAGTTCTTC. The encoded protein is CSAPGVAEQFF.